Listed below are T cell receptor beta chains from one sample, sequenced in a study of blood T cells in healthy people across ages. Each CDR3 protein gets one entry after TCRdb re-called the 5' RACE reads with MiXCR. The sample contains approximately 770,000 distinct CDR3 sequences, about 62% of which appear only once. The specimen was blood. These receptors came from a man aged 25-45 years in good health. The CDR3 runs from the conserved cysteine through the conserved F or W. D genes are given only for firm matches. Size tells how often a clone was seen (once, few, many) or the class of an expanded clone, and some rows leave it out.

D: TRBD1
size: -
V: TRBV2
J: TRBJ1-5
CDR3: CASRGQGNQPQHF
DNA: TGTGCCAGCAGGGGACAGGGCAATCAGCCCCAGCATTTT

D: -
size: -
V: TRBV12-3/TRBV12-4
J: TRBJ1-6
CDR3: CASSFSLSPATPLHF
DNA: TGTGCCAGCAGTTTCAGCCTATCTCCCGCTACACCCCTCCACTTT

D: -
size: -
V: TRBV27
J: TRBJ2-1
CDR3: CASSFYGIRNEQFF
DNA: TGTGCCAGCAGTTTTTACGGGATACGCAATGAGCAGTTCTTC

D: TRBD1
size: -
V: TRBV6-1
J: TRBJ1-2
CDR3: CATRTGTGSFSSYGYTF
DNA: TGTGCCACCAGAACCGGGACAGGTAGTTTTTCCTCCTATGGCTACACCTTC

D: -
size: -
V: TRBV12-3/TRBV12-4
J: TRBJ2-7
CDR3: CASSLPDSHEQYF
DNA: TGTGCCAGCAGTTTACCCGACAGCCACGAGCAGTACTTC

D: -
size: -
V: TRBV15
J: TRBJ1-2
CDR3: CATGGRKGYTF
DNA: TGTGCCACCGGGGGCCGGAAGGGCTACACCTTC

D: -
size: -
V: TRBV4-2
J: TRBJ1-5
CDR3: CASSQDQWQPQHF
DNA: TGTGCCAGCAGCCAAGATCAATGGCAGCCCCAGCATTTT

D: TRBD2
size: -
V: TRBV27
J: TRBJ2-1
CDR3: CASSLRFGLADDEDEQFF
DNA: TGTGCCAGCAGTTTACGTTTTGGGCTAGCGGACGATGAGGATGAGCAGTTCTTC

D: TRBD2
size: many
V: TRBV7-9
J: TRBJ2-1
CDR3: CASSPSSGIEQFF
DNA: TGTGCCAGCAGCCCTTCTAGCGGGATTGAGCAGTTCTTC

D: -
size: once
V: TRBV29-1
J: TRBJ2-6
CDR3: CSVHTGGVLSGANVLTF
DNA: TGCAGCGTTCACACCGGAGGGGTCCTCTCTGGGGCCAACGTCCTGACTTTC

D: -
size: -
V: TRBV28
J: TRBJ2-1
CDR3: CASSSAGPTNEQFF
DNA: TGTGCCAGCAGTTCCGCCGGGCCAACAAATGAGCAGTTCTTC

D: TRBD1
size: -
V: TRBV25-1
J: TRBJ2-7
CDR3: CASSGQTDTWETGYRYEQYF
DNA: TGTGCCAGCAGTGGCCAGACAGACACTTGGGAGACAGGGTATAGGTACGAGCAGTACTTC

D: -
size: -
V: TRBV4-3
J: TRBJ1-6
CDR3: CASSQDLTNGWSPLHF
DNA: TGCGCCAGCAGCCAAGATTTAACAAACGGTTGGTCACCCCTCCACTTT

D: -
size: few
V: TRBV12-3/TRBV12-4
J: TRBJ2-7
CDR3: CASSYARDGYEQYF
DNA: TGTGCCAGCAGTTACGCCCGGGACGGCTACGAGCAGTACTTC

D: TRBD2
size: -
V: TRBV12-3/TRBV12-4
J: TRBJ2-3
CDR3: CASSPTSGADTQYF
DNA: TGTGCCAGCAGTCCGACTAGCGGGGCAGATACGCAGTATTTT

D: -
size: -
V: TRBV21-1
J: TRBJ2-1
CDR3: CASSKASSGRAKRSYNEQFF
DNA: TGTGCCAGCAGCAAAGCGTCTAGCGGGAGGGCTAAACGCTCCTACAATGAGCAGTTCTTC

D: -
size: -
V: TRBV12-3/TRBV12-4
J: TRBJ2-7
CDR3: CASSFQPPSYEQYF
DNA: TGTGCCAGCAGTTTTCAGCCCCCTTCCTACGAGCAGTACTTC

D: TRBD2
size: -
V: TRBV6-2/TRBV6-3
J: TRBJ2-7
CDR3: CASSYVGGRPNYEQYF
DNA: TGTGCCAGCAGTTACGTGGGCGGGAGGCCCAACTACGAGCAGTACTTC

D: TRBD1
size: once
V: TRBV7-2
J: TRBJ2-2
CDR3: CASSYSGTGPGELFF
DNA: TGTGCCAGCAGCTACTCCGGGACAGGGCCCGGGGAGCTGTTTTTT

D: -
size: few
V: TRBV4-3
J: TRBJ2-7
CDR3: CASSPIRSSYEQYF
DNA: TGCGCCAGCAGCCCAATCCGGAGCTCCTACGAGCAGTACTTC

D: TRBD2
size: -
V: TRBV20-1
J: TRBJ2-7
CDR3: CSALPGLAGGFYEQYF
DNA: TGCAGTGCCCTCCCGGGACTAGCGGGGGGGTTCTACGAGCAGTACTTC

D: TRBD1
size: -
V: TRBV29-1
J: TRBJ2-1
CDR3: CSVGDRVVGEQFF
DNA: TGCAGCGTTGGGGACAGGGTAGTAGGAGAGCAGTTCTTC

D: TRBD1
size: few
V: TRBV27
J: TRBJ2-7
CDR3: CASNRDRVLDKRTPRPPEQYF
DNA: TGTGCCAGCAACCGGGACAGGGTCCTTGATAAGCGAACCCCTCGCCCACCCGAGCAGTACTTC

D: -
size: -
V: TRBV20-1
J: TRBJ2-7
CDR3: CSARSTEYEQYF
DNA: TGCAGTGCCCGAAGTACAGAATACGAGCAGTACTTC

D: TRBD2
size: -
V: TRBV5-1
J: TRBJ2-1
CDR3: CASRSQRLAGIYNEQFF
DNA: TGCGCCAGCAGATCCCAACGCCTAGCGGGAATCTACAATGAGCAGTTCTTC

D: -
size: -
V: TRBV6-1
J: TRBJ2-7
CDR3: CASTLYGTGSYEQYF
DNA: TGTGCCAGCACCCTGTACGGGACGGGTTCCTACGAGCAGTACTTC

D: -
size: -
V: TRBV11-2
J: TRBJ2-7
CDR3: CASSRYRTAYEQYF
DNA: TGTGCCAGCAGCCGATACCGGACAGCCTACGAGCAGTACTTC

D: -
size: -
V: TRBV12-3/TRBV12-4
J: TRBJ2-7
CDR3: CASTLAHSNEQYF
DNA: TGTGCCAGCACCTTAGCCCATTCGAACGAGCAGTACTTC

D: -
size: -
V: TRBV2
J: TRBJ2-7
CDR3: CASISVQGAYEQYF
DNA: TGTGCCAGCATATCGGTCCAGGGTGCCTACGAGCAGTACTTC

D: -
size: -
V: TRBV6-1
J: TRBJ1-5
CDR3: CASSEFQGNQPQHF
DNA: TGTGCCAGCAGTGAATTCCAGGGAAATCAGCCCCAGCATTTT

D: TRBD1
size: -
V: TRBV25-1
J: TRBJ1-2
CDR3: CASSGFTGTGKTNYGYTF
DNA: TGTGCCAGCAGCGGCTTTACCGGGACAGGGAAAACCAACTATGGCTACACCTTC

D: -
size: -
V: TRBV4-2
J: TRBJ1-3
CDR3: CASSQQAVSGNTIYF
DNA: TGTGCCAGCAGCCAACAGGCCGTCTCTGGAAACACCATATATTTT

D: -
size: -
V: TRBV13
J: TRBJ2-1
CDR3: CASGGAASVYEQFF
DNA: TGTGCCAGCGGGGGGGCCGCCTCTGTGTATGAGCAGTTCTTC

D: -
size: few
V: TRBV6-1
J: TRBJ2-1
CDR3: CASSPIGGDSQFF
DNA: TGTGCCAGCAGTCCAATCGGCGGGGACTCACAGTTCTTC

D: -
size: -
V: TRBV4-2
J: TRBJ1-4
CDR3: CASSLGKGVREKLFF
DNA: TGTGCCAGCAGCCTAGGCAAGGGGGTGAGAGAAAAACTGTTTTTT

D: TRBD1
size: -
V: TRBV7-9
J: TRBJ1-2
CDR3: CASRRTQGSVNYGYTF
DNA: TGTGCCAGCAGGAGAACACAGGGGAGTGTAAACTATGGCTACACCTTC

D: TRBD1
size: -
V: TRBV4-1
J: TRBJ2-5
CDR3: CASSPAPMDRDQETQYF
DNA: TGCGCCAGCAGCCCTGCTCCCATGGACAGGGACCAAGAGACCCAGTACTTC

D: TRBD2
size: -
V: TRBV7-2
J: TRBJ2-7
CDR3: CASSLNSGGRGEQYF
DNA: TGTGCCAGCAGCTTAAACTCGGGAGGGCGGGGCGAGCAGTACTTC

D: -
size: -
V: TRBV20-1
J: TRBJ2-1
CDR3: CSARAGGWLTYNEQFF
DNA: TGCAGTGCTAGAGCGGGGGGCTGGTTGACCTACAATGAGCAGTTCTTC

D: -
size: few
V: TRBV4-1
J: TRBJ2-3
CDR3: CASSQDQEEFTDTQYF
DNA: TGCGCCAGCAGCCAAGATCAGGAAGAATTCACAGATACGCAGTATTTT